The T cell receptor beta chain under discussion was sequenced for a study of blood T cell repertoires in COVID-19. As for the study in general: Specimens from acute and convalescent COVID-19 originated in the United States, Italy and Spain. The analysed material was cDNA or gDNA that came from T cells, B-cell-depleted T cells, or PBMCs.

This CDR3 is built from 16 residues. Germline CDR1 and CDR2: SEHNR and FQNEAQ (reference sequence). V shed 5 bases and J 5 bases; nucleotides not matched to a gene: 12. Authors' data handling: Counts of nucleated cells, estimated from reference gene primer amplification, were obtained. The assay was immunoSEQ multiplex PCR, and TCRdb's table has in-frame clones only and misses some. The V and J calls and the clone size are those of that table, but D and trimming were determined from the DNA. The sample holds 200,000 or so clones; 70% to 85% are singletons and the top ten take 13%. The chain employs TRBV7-9 and TRBJ2-1; TRBD1 aligns across 7 bases. This sequence originates from a human donor in a cohort sampled during active COVID-19. Material for sequencing was peripheral blood. The CDR3 DNA reads as TGTGCCAGCAGCCCCCGCAAGGGGACAGTTAACAATGAGCAGTTCTTC. Translated, it gives CASSPRKGTVNNEQFF.